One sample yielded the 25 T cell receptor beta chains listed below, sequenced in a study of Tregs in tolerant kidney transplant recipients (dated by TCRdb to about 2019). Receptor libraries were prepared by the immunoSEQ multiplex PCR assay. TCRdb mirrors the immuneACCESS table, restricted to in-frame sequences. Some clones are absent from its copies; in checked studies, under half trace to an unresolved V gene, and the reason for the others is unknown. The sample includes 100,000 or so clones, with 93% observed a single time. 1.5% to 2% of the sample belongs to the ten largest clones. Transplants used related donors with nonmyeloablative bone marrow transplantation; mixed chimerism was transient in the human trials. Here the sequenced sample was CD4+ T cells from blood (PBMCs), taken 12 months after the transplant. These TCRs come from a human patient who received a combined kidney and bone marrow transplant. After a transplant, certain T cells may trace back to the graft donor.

CDR3 sequence: CSVLTVTGYTF. CDR3 DNA sequence: TGCAGTGTTCTGACAGTAACTGGCTACACCTTC. The chain has TRBV20-1 and TRBJ1-2; tentative D call: TRBD1 (5 bases). With 7 bases removed from V and 7 bases from J, the gap between germline ends came to 13 bases. Germline lookup yields CDR1 DFQATT and CDR2 SNEGSKA (reference sequence). This CDR3 has 11 residues.

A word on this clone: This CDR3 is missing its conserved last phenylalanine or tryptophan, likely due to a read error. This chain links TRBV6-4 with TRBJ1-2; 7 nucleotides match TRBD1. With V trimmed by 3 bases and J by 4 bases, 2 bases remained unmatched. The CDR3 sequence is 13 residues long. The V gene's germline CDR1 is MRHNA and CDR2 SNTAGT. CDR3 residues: CASSETGTYGYTV. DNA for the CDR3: TGTGCCAGCAGTGAGACAGGGACCTATGGCTACACCGTC.

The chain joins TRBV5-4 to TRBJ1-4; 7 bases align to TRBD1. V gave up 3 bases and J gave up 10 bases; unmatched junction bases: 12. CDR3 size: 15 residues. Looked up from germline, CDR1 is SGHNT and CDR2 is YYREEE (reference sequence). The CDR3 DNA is TGTGCCAGCAGCTCACAGGGGAACGCTATCGGAAAACTGTTTTTT. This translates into CASSSQGNAIGKLFF.

CDR3 in DNA: TGTGCCAGCAGTAAGGAGGGGGACAGGGGGCGAAGCGAGCAGTACTTC. It specifies CASSKEGDRGRSEQYF. The chain carries TRBV13 and TRBJ2-7; 12 nucleotides match TRBD1. The V and J ends lost 6 bases and 6 bases, in that order; junction bases with no gene match: 12. Germline-derived CDR1 and CDR2 are PRHDT and FYEKMQ (reference sequence). The CDR3 is made up of 16 amino acids.

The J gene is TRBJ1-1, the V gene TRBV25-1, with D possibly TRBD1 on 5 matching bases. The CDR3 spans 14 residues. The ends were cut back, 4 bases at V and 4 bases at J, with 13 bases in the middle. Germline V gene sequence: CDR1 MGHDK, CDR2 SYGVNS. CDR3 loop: CASSVAGPSTEAFF. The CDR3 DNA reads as TGTGCCAGCAGTGTTGCGGGGCCGAGCACTGAAGCTTTCTTT.

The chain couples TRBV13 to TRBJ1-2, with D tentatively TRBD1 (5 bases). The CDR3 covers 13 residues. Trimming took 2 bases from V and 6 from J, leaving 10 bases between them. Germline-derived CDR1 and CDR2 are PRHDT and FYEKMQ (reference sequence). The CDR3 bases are TGTGCCAGCAGCTTATCCTTCAGGGATGGCTACACCTTC. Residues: CASSLSFRDGYTF.

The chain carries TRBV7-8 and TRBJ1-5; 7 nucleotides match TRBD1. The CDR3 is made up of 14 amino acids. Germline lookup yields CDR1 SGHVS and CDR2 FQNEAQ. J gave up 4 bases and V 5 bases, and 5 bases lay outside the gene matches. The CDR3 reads CASSNGQENQPQHF. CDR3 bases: TGTGCCAGCAGCAATGGACAGGAGAATCAGCCCCAGCATTTT.

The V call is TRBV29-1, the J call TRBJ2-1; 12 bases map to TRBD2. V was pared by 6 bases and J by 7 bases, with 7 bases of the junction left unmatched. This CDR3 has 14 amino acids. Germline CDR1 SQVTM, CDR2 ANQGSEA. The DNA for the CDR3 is TGCAGCGTGACACGACTAGCGGGAGTGAATGAGCAGTTCTTC. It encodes CSVTRLAGVNEQFF.

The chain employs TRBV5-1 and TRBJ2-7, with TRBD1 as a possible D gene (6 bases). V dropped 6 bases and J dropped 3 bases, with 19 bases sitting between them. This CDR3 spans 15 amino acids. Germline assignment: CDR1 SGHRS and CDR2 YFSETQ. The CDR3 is CASKSRDIIIYEQYF. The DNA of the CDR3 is TGCGCCAGCAAGTCCCGGGACATCATCATCTACGAGCAGTACTTC.

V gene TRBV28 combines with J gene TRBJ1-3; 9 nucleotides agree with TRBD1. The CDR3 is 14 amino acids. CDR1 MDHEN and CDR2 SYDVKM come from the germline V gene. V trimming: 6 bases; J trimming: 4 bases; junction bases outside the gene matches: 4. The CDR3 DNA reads TGTGCCAGCAGCTCCGGGACAGGGGGAAACACCATATATTTT. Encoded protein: CASSSGTGGNTIYF.

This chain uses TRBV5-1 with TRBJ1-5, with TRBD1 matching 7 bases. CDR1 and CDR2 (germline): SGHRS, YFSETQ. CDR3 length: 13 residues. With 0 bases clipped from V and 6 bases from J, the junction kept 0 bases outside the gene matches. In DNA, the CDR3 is TGCGCCAGCAGCTTGGCAGGGGGTCAGCCCCAGCATTTT. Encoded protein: CASSLAGGQPQHF. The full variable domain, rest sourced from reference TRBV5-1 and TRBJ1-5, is KAGVTQTPRYLIKTRGQQVTLSCSPISGHRSVSWYQQTPGQGLQFLFEYFSETQRNKGNFPGRFSGRQFSNSRSEMNVSTLELGDSALYLCASSLAGGQPQHFGDGTRLSIL.

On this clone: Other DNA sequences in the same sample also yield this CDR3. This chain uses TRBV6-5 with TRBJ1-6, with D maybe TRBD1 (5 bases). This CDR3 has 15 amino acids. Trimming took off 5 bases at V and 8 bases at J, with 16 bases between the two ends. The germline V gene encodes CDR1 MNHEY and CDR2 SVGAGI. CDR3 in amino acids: CASSHPGRGYSPLHF. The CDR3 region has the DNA TGTGCCAGCAGTCACCCGGGGAGGGGATATTCACCCCTCCACTTT.

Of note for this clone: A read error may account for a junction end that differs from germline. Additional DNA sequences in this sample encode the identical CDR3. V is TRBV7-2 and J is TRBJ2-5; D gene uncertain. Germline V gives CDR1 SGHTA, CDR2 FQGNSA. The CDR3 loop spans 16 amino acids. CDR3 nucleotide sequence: TGTGCTAGCAGCCGTCGCCCGAGCCCACCCCAAGAGACCCAGTACTTC. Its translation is CASSRRPSPPQETQYF.

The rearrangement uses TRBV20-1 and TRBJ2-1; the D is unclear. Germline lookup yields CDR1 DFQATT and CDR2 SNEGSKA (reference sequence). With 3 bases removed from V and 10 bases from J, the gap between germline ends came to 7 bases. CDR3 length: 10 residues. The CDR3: CSASDWEQFF. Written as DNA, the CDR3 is TGCAGTGCTAGCGACTGGGAGCAGTTCTTC.

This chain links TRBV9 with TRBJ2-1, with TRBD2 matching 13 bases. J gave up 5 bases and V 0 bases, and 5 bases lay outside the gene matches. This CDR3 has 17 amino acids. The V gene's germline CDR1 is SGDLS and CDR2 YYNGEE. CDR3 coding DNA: TGTGCCAGCAGCGTAGCTACGGGACTAGCGGGGCACAATGAGCAGTTCTTC. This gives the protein CASSVATGLAGHNEQFF.

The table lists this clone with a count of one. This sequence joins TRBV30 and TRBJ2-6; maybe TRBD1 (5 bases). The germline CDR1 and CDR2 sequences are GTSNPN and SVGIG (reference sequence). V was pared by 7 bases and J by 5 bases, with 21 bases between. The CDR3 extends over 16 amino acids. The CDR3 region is CASPTQGQLWANVLTF. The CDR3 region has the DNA TGTGCCTCCCCGACCCAGGGTCAGCTCTGGGCCAACGTCCTGACTTTC.

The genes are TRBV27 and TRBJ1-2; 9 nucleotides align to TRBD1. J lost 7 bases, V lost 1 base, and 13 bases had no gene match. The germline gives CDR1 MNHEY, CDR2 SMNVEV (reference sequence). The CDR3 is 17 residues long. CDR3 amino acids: CASSLLGRWGQGSGYTF. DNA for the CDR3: TGTGCCAGCAGTTTATTAGGCCGGTGGGGACAGGGTAGTGGCTACACCTTC.

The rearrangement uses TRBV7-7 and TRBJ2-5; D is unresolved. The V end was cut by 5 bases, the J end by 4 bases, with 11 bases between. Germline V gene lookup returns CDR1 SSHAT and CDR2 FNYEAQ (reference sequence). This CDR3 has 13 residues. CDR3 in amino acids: CASSVDQAETQYF. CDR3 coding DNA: TGTGCCAGCAGCGTTGACCAGGCAGAGACCCAGTACTTC.

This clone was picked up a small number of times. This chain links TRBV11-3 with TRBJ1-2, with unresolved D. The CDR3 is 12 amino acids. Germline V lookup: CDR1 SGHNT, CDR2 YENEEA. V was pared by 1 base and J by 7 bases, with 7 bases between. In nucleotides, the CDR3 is TGTGCCAGCAGCTTAGGACCAGGTGGCTACACCTTC. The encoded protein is CASSLGPGGYTF.

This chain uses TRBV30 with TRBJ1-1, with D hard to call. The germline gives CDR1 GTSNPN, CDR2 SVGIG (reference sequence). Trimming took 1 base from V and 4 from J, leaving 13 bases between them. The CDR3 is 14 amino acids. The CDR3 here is CAWSGDPPGTEAFF. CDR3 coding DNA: TGTGCCTGGAGTGGAGACCCTCCGGGCACTGAAGCTTTCTTT.

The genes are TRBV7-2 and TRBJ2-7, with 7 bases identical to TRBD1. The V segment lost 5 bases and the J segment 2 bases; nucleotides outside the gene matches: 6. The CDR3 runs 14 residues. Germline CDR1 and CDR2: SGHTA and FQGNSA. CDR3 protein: CASSPRDSTYEQYF. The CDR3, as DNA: TGTGCCAGCAGCCCTCGGGACAGTACCTACGAGCAGTACTTC.

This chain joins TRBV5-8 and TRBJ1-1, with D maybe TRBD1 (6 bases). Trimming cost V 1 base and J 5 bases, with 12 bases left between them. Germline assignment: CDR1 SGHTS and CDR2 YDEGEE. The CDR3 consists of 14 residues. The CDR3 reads CASSLMRGRTEAFF. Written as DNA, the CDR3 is TGTGCCAGCAGCTTGATGCGGGGGCGGACTGAAGCTTTCTTT.

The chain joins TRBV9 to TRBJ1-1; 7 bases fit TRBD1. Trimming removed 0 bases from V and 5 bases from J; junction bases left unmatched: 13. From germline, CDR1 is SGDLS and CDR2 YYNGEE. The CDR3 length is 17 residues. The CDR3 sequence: CASSVGVFEGAWTEAFF. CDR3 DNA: TGTGCCAGCAGCGTAGGGGTCTTCGAGGGGGCTTGGACTGAAGCTTTCTTT.

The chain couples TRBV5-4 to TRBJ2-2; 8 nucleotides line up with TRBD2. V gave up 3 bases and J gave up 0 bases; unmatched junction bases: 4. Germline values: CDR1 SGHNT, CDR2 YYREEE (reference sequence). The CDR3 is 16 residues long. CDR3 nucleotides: TGTGCCAGCAGCTCCGGACTAGCAGCGAACACCGGGGAGCTGTTTTTT. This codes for CASSSGLAANTGELFF.

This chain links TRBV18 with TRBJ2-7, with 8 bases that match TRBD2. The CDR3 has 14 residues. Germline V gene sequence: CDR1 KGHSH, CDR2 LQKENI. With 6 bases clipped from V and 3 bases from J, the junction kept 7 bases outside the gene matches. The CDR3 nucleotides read TGTGCCAGCTCCCTAGCGGGCAGTCTCTACGAGCAGTACTTC. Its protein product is CASSLAGSLYEQYF.